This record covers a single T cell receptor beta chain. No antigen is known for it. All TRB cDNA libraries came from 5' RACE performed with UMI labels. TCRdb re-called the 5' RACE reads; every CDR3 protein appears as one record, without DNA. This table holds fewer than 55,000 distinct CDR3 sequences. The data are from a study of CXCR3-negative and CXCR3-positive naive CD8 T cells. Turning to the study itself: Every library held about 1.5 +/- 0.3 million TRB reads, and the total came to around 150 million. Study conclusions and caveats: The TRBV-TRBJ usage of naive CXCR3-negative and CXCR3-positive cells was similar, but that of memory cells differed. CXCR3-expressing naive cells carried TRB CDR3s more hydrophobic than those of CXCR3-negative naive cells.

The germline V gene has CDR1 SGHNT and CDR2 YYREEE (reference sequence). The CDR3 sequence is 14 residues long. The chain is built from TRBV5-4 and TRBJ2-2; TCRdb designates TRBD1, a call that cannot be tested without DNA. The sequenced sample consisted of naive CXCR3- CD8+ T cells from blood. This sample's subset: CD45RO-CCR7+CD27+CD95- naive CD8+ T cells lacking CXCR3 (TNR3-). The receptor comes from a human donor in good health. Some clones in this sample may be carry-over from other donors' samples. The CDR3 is CASSLIGGTGELFF.